Listed below are T cell receptor beta chains from one sample, sequenced in a study of human T cells and chemical hapten exposure. MiXCR, applied by TCRdb to the RACE reads, yields one record per CDR3 protein. The sample holds over 50,000 distinct CDR3 sequences; roughly 10% are singletons and the top ten take 9.5% to 10%. The sequencing here drew on whole blood, taken in connection with sensitization to the hapten diphenylcyclopropenone (DPC). Source of these receptors: a woman in her twenties or thirties with alopecia areata. Some clones in this sample may be carry-over from other donors' samples. Both conserved end residues are part of each CDR3. Fields, in order: clone size, V gene, CDR3 length, D gene, J gene, CDR3 DNA, CDR3 protein. A D gene is named only where the DNA matches it firmly. Rows give clone size only sometimes, using once, few, many, or a class for an expanded clone.

NA,TRBV4-1,13,NA,TRBJ2-7,TGCGCCAGCAGCCAAGATTCGGGCACCGAGCAGTACTTC,CASSQDSGTEQYF
NA,TRBV4-1,15,TRBD1,TRBJ2-3,TGCGCCAGCAGCCCAGCGGACAGGGGGGCAGATACGCAGTATTTT,CASSPADRGADTQYF
NA,TRBV7-9,13,NA,TRBJ2-1,TGTGCCAGCAGCTTCGGGGGCTACAATGAGCAGTTCTTC,CASSFGGYNEQFF
NA,TRBV29-1,14,NA,TRBJ2-7,TGCAGCGTTGAAGATGGTCTCTTTCCCTACGAGCAGTACTTC,CSVEDGLFPYEQYF
few,TRBV4-3,16,NA,TRBJ2-7,TGCGCCAGCAGCCAAGTTGTGACCCCAGGGCCCTACGAGCAGTACTTC,CASSQVVTPGPYEQYF
many,TRBV16,13,NA,TRBJ2-7,TGTGCCAGCAGCCAGGCAGGGGCGTACGAGCAGTACTTC,CASSQAGAYEQYF
few,TRBV18,14,NA,TRBJ2-5,TGTGCCAGCTCACCACCGCCAGGACAAGAGACCCAGTACTTC,CASSPPPGQETQYF
many,TRBV15,13,NA,TRBJ1-1,TGTGCCACCAGCAGAGTAGGGTTGGGTGAAGCTTTCTTT,CATSRVGLGEAFF
few,TRBV7-8,14,TRBD1,TRBJ2-2,TGTGCCAGCAGCCTAGGGGACAGGACCGGGGAGCTGTTTTTT,CASSLGDRTGELFF
few,TRBV7-2,15,NA,TRBJ2-7,TGTGCCAGCAGCCAGGGGGGGGCAGCTACCTACGAGCAGTACTTC,CASSQGGAATYEQYF
NA,TRBV6-1,14,NA,TRBJ1-1,TGTGCCAGCAGGGCAGGGCAGAGGCAGACTGAAGCTTTCTTT,CASRAGQRQTEAFF
NA,TRBV12-3/TRBV12-4,15,TRBD1,TRBJ2-7,TGTGCCAGCAGGACCCGACAGGGCACAACCTACGAGCAGTACTTC,CASRTRQGTTYEQYF
few,TRBV29-1,14,NA,TRBJ2-5,TGCAGCTCTGTATGGGGTAACCGCCAAGAGACCCAGTACTTC,CSSVWGNRQETQYF
few,TRBV12-3/TRBV12-4,15,NA,TRBJ1-6,TGTGCCAGCAGTTTCTTGGGGGCTGGTAATTCACCCCTCCACTTT,CASSFLGAGNSPLHF
few,TRBV4-3,13,NA,TRBJ2-7,TGCGCCAGCAGCCAAGGACTACCTGGCGAGCAGTACTTC,CASSQGLPGEQYF
NA,TRBV12-3/TRBV12-4,16,NA,TRBJ1-1,TGTGCCAGCAGTTACGGGGAGCACGTAAGTGGGACTGAAGCTTTCTTT,CASSYGEHVSGTEAFF
few,TRBV6-1,15,NA,TRBJ1-5,TGTGCCAGCAGTAAGAGCGGGAGTAATAATCAGCCCCAGCATTTT,CASSKSGSNNQPQHF
NA,TRBV20-1,14,NA,TRBJ1-1,TGCAGTGCTACCCGACAGGACATGAACACTGAAGCTTTCTTT,CSATRQDMNTEAFF
NA,TRBV14,15,NA,TRBJ2-2,TGTGCCAGCAGCCAAGGGTCGACGAACACCGGGGAGCTGTTTTTT,CASSQGSTNTGELFF
many,TRBV6-2/TRBV6-3,12,NA,TRBJ1-1,TGTGCCAGCAGTACCGGCCCCCTCGAAGCTTTCTTT,CASSTGPLEAFF
few,TRBV29-1,13,TRBD1,TRBJ2-7,TGCAGCGTTGGAGCAGGGGGCTGCTACGAGCAGTACTTC,CSVGAGGCYEQYF
NA,TRBV7-9,13,NA,TRBJ1-2,TGTGCCAGCAGCTTAACGAGCAACTATGGCTACACCTTC,CASSLTSNYGYTF
few,TRBV6-2/TRBV6-3,12,NA,TRBJ2-7,TGTGCCAGCAGATTGACAAGCCATGAGCAGTACTTC,CASRLTSHEQYF
many,TRBV27,14,NA,TRBJ2-2,TGTGCCAGCAGTTTGCGGTCCGGGGTCGGGGAGCTGTTTTTT,CASSLRSGVGELFF
many,TRBV20-1,13,NA,TRBJ1-6,TGCAGTGCTAAAGCACCGGAGAATTCACCCCTCCACTTT,CSAKAPENSPLHF
NA,TRBV6-2/TRBV6-3,14,TRBD2,TRBJ2-7,TGTGCCAGCAGTTACACCGGACTAGTAAGGGAGCAGTACTTC,CASSYTGLVREQYF
few,TRBV27,13,TRBD1,TRBJ1-2,TGTGCCAGCAGTCCGGGACAGGGTTCCGGCTACACCTTC,CASSPGQGSGYTF
few,TRBV12-3/TRBV12-4,14,NA,TRBJ1-4,TGTGCCAGCAGTTTGGGGAGGGCTGATGAAAAACTGTTTTTT,CASSLGRADEKLFF
few,TRBV7-9,14,TRBD1,TRBJ1-4,TGTGCCAGCAGCCCGGGACAGCCGGGGGAAAAACTGTTTTTT,CASSPGQPGEKLFF
few,TRBV5-6,12,NA,TRBJ2-7,TGTGCCAGCAGCTTGCCAGGATGGGAGCAGTACTTC,CASSLPGWEQYF
NA,TRBV7-9,15,TRBD2,TRBJ2-7,TGTGCCAGCAGCTTGTGGACTAGCGGGGCGAACGAGCAGTACTTC,CASSLWTSGANEQYF
few,TRBV4-3,12,NA,TRBJ1-2,TGCGCCAGCAGCCAAGGGTCCGATGGCTACACCTTC,CASSQGSDGYTF
many,TRBV12-3/TRBV12-4,13,NA,TRBJ1-6,TGTGCCAGCAGTTTATCGGGGAATTCACCCCTCCACTTT,CASSLSGNSPLHF
few,TRBV2,14,NA,TRBJ2-1,TGTGCCAGCAGTACTTACCCACAGGGCACTGAGCAGTTCTTC,CASSTYPQGTEQFF
many,TRBV6-5,13,TRBD1,TRBJ1-2,TGTGCCAGCAGAGACAGGGGATTGAATGGCTACACCTTC,CASRDRGLNGYTF
many,TRBV7-2,15,NA,TRBJ1-2,TGTGCCAGCAGCTTAGGGAGAGGACAGAACTATGGCTACACCTTC,CASSLGRGQNYGYTF
NA,TRBV7-8,18,TRBD1,TRBJ2-3,TGTGCCAGCAGCGCCCGCCCCACACAGGGGATGAGCACAGATACGCAGTATTTT,CASSARPTQGMSTDTQYF
few,TRBV20-1,12,NA,TRBJ2-3,TGCGGATCCGGGTCTAGCACAGATACGCAGTATTTT,CGSGSSTDTQYF
NA,TRBV7-2,15,NA,TRBJ2-3,TGTGCCAGCAGCTCCCGGGCCGTATTCACAGATACGCAGTATTTT,CASSSRAVFTDTQYF
NA,TRBV10-3,14,NA,TRBJ2-3,TGTGCCATCAGTGCCCTAGCAGGAACAGATACGCAGTATTTT,CAISALAGTDTQYF
many,TRBV11-2,15,NA,TRBJ2-5,TGTGCCAGCAGCTTAGCCCTTCATCTCCAAGAGACCCAGTACTTC,CASSLALHLQETQYF
many,TRBV29-1,14,TRBD1,TRBJ2-2,TGCAGCGTCACGGACAGGGAAAGTACCGGGGAGCTGTTTTTT,CSVTDRESTGELFF
many,TRBV28,16,NA,TRBJ1-1,TGTGCCAGCAGTTTTTATGGCAGGGCTGAGAACACTGAAGCTTTCTTT,CASSFYGRAENTEAFF
few,TRBV5-1,14,NA,TRBJ1-6,TGCGCCAGCAGCTTAACTCTGGATAATTCACCCCTCCACTTT,CASSLTLDNSPLHF
many,TRBV5-1,16,NA,TRBJ2-3,TGCGCCAGCAGCTTCGGGTCCTTTTCTAGCACAGATACGCAGTATTTT,CASSFGSFSSTDTQYF
many,TRBV18,16,NA,TRBJ2-2,TGTGCCAGCTCACCACGGACGGCAGGACTCGCCGGGGAGCTGTTTTTT,CASSPRTAGLAGELFF
many,TRBV28,15,NA,TRBJ1-5,TGTGCCAGCAGTTTGGGGGGCATGGTGAATCAGCCCCAGCATTTT,CASSLGGMVNQPQHF
NA,TRBV5-4,17,TRBD1,TRBJ1-1,TGTGCCAGCAGCTCCCAGGGGAGGGGGCCCTGGGACACTGAAGCTTTCTTT,CASSSQGRGPWDTEAFF
few,TRBV7-2,16,NA,TRBJ2-2,TGTGCCAGCAGCTTAGCGGGGGGCTCGAACACCGGGGAGCTGTTTTTT,CASSLAGGSNTGELFF
few,TRBV20-1,15,TRBD2,TRBJ2-1,TGCAGTGCTAGAGGGCTCGGGGGGGGGTTCGATGAGCAGTTCTTC,CSARGLGGGFDEQFF
few,TRBV2,14,NA,TRBJ2-5,TGTGCCAGCAGTGTTCCCGGAAAAACGGAGACCCAGTACTTC,CASSVPGKTETQYF
NA,TRBV6-6,13,TRBD1,TRBJ1-1,TGTGCCAGCAGTTGGCCAGGGGGCACTGAAGCTTTCTTT,CASSWPGGTEAFF
NA,TRBV6-2/TRBV6-3,13,NA,TRBJ2-1,TGTGCCAGCGGGGGGTATCGCTACAATGAGCAGTTCTTC,CASGGYRYNEQFF
many,TRBV7-9,13,NA,TRBJ2-3,TGTGCCAGCAGCTCGAGGGATGCAGATACGCAGTATTTT,CASSSRDADTQYF
NA,TRBV12-3/TRBV12-4,12,NA,TRBJ2-7,TGTGCCAGCAGTCGGACAAGCTACGAGCAGTACTTC,CASSRTSYEQYF